The following is a T cell receptor (beta chain) sequence with its context. The target antigen is unknown. These data are taken from a study of T cell responses to AZD1222 COVID-19 vaccine. Points from the study as a whole: Clonal diversity was possibly underestimated, and the donors were mostly white British, with more females. Only 5 or 6 people who got AZD1222 tested seropositive at baseline. Close to half of spike-specific TCRs reportedly recognize unmutated variant regions. Repertoires were sampled only after the peak T cell response.

Germline V gives CDR1 MGHRA, CDR2 YSYEKL. This CDR3 is built from 15 residues. Unmatched junction bases numbered 3, after V lost 1 base and J lost 2 bases. TCRdb's copy holds only in-frame clones and misses some; the assay was immunoSEQ multiplex PCR. Among some 200,000 clones listed, roughly 94% were seen once. The chain uses TRBV4-1 and TRBJ2-7; 9 nucleotides match TRBD1. Source: peripheral blood, taken 28 days after the second dose of the MenACWY control vaccine. This clonotype originated in an adult who received the MenACWY meningococcal vaccine as a control. The CDR3 DNA reads as TGCGCCAGCAGCCAAGCGGGACAGGGACCCTACGAGCAGTACTTC. Translated, it gives CASSQAGQGPYEQYF.